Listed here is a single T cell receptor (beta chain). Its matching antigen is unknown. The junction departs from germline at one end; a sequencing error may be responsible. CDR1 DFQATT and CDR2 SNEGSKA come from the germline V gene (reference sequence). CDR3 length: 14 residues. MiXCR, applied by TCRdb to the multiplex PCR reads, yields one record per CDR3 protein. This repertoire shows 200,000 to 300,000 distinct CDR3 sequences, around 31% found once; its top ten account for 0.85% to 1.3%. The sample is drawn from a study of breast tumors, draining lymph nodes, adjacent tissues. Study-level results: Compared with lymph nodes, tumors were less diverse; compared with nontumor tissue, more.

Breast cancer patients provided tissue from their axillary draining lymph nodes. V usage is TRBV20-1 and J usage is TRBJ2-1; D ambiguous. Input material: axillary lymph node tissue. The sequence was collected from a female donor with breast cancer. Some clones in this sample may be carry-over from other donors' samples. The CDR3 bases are TGCAGCCAGGTTAAGTCAGGCTCCTACACTGAGCAGCTCTTC. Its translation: CSQVKSGSYTEQLF.